One TCR beta chain is described in this entry. Data came from immunoSEQ multiplex PCR; TCRdb stores just in-frame clones and leaves some out. The sample lists 65,000 to 70,000 clones, over 90% seen once, with 0.03% to 0.04% in the top ten. This record comes from a study of shared T cell receptors in the human thymus. The CDR3 has 16 residues. V gave up 10 bases and J gave up 5 bases; unmatched junction bases: 16. Germline CDR1 is MNHEY and CDR2 is SMNVEV (reference sequence). The receptor was isolated from a human donor. The rearrangement joins TRBV27 to TRBJ2-7, with 11 bases lining up with TRBD1. Specimen: thymocytes. CDR3 residues: CATHTLPGQGDNEQYF. The CDR3 DNA sequence: TGTGCCACCCACACTCTACCGGGACAGGGGGACAACGAGCAGTACTTC.